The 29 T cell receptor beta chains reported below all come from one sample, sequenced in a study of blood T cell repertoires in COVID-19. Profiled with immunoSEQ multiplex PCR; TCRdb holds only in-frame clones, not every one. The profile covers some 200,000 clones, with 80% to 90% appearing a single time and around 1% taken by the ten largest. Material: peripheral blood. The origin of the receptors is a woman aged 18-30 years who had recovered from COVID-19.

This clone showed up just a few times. The CDR3 spells CASLRVYEQYV. In DNA form, the CDR3 reads TGTGCCAGCTTGAGGGTCTACGAGCAGTACGTC. The chain uses TRBV2 and TRBJ2-7; D possibly corresponds to TRBD2 (5 bases). The germline CDR1 and CDR2 sequences are SNHLY and FYNNEI. Trimming cost V 8 bases and J 3 bases, with 8 bases left between them. The CDR3 is 11 residues long.

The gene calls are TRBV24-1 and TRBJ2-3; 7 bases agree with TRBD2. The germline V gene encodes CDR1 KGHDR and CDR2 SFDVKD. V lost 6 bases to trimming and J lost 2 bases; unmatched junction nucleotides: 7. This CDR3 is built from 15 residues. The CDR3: CATSRDSGDTDTQYF. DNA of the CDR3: TGTGCCACCAGTCGCGACAGCGGGGACACAGATACGCAGTATTTT.

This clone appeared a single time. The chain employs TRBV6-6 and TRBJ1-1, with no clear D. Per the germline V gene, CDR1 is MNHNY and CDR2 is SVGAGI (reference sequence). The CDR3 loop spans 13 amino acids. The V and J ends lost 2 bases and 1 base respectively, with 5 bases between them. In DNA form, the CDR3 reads TGTGCCAGCAGTTACCCTCCGAACACTGAAGCTTTCTTT. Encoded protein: CASSYPPNTEAFF.

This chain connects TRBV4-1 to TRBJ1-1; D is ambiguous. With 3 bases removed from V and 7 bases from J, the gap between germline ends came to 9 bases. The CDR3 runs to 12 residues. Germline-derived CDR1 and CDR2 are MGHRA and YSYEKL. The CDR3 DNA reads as TGCGCCAGCAGCCACACGGGAAATGAAGCTTTCTTT. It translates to CASSHTGNEAFF.

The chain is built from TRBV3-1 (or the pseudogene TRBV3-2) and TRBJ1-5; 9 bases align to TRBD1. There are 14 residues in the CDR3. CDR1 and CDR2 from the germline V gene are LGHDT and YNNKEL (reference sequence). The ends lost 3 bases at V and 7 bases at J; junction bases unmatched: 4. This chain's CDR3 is CASSHRTGEQPQHF. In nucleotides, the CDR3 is TGTGCCAGCAGCCACCGGACAGGGGAACAGCCCCAGCATTTT.

The CDR3 spells CASSHRQGAVPGELFF. CDR3 nucleotides: TGCGCCAGCAGCCATAGACAGGGGGCGGTTCCCGGGGAGCTGTTTTTT. The J gene is TRBJ2-2, the V gene TRBV4-1; 10 bases match TRBD1. Germline V gene lookup returns CDR1 MGHRA and CDR2 YSYEKL. Trimming at V came to 3 bases and at J to 6 bases, leaving 7 bases not matched to a gene. The CDR3 consists of 16 residues.

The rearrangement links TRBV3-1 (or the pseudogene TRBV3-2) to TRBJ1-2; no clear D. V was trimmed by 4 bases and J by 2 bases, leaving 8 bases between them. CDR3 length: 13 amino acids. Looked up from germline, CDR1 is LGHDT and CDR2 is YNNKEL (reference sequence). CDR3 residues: CASSPIRNYGYTF. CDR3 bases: TGTGCCAGCAGCCCCATCAGAAACTATGGCTACACCTTC.

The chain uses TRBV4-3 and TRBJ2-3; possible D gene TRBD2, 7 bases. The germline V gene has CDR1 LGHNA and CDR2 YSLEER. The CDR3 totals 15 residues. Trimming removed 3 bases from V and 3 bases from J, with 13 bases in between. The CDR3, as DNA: TGCGCCAGCAGCCAGGGCCGGGGGGCGACAGATACGCAGTATTTT. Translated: CASSQGRGATDTQYF.

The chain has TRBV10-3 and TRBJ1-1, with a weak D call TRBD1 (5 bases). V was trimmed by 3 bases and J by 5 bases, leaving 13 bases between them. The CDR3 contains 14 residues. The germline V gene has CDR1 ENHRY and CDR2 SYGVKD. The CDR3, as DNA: TGTGCCATCAGTGAAAAGGGGTCTTGGACTGAAGCTTTCTTT. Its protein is CAISEKGSWTEAFF.

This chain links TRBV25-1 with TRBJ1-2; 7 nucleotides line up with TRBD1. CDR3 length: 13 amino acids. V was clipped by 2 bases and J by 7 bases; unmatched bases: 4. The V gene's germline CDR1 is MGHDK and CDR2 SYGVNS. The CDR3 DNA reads TGTGCCAGCAGTGAACCAGGGGGATCTGGCTACACCTTC. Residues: CASSEPGGSGYTF.

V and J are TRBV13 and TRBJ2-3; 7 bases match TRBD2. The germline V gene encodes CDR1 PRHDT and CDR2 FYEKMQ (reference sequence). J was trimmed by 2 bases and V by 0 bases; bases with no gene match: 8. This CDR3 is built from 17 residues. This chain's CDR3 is CASSLGSGYLNTDTQYF. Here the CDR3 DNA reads TGTGCCAGCAGCTTAGGTAGCGGGTACCTTAACACAGATACGCAGTATTTT.

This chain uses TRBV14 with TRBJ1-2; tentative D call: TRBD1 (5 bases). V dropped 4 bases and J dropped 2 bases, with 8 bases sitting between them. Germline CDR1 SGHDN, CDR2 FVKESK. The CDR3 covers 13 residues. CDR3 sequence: CASSPTENYGYTF. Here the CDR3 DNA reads TGTGCCAGCAGCCCGACAGAAAACTATGGCTACACCTTC.

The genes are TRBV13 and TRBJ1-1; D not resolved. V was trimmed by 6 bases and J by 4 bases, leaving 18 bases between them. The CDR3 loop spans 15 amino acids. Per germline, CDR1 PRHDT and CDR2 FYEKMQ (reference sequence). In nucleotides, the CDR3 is TGTGCCAGCAGTTTCCCGGGTCTCCACTCCACTGAAGCTTTCTTT. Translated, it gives CASSFPGLHSTEAFF.

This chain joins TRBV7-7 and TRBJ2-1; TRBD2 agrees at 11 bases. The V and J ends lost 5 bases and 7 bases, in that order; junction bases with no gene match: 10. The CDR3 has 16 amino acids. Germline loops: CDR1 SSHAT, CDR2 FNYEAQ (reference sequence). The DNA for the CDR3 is TGTGCCAGCAGCGCCACTAGCGGGGGCTTATTAAATGAGCAGTTCTTC. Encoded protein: CASSATSGGLLNEQFF.

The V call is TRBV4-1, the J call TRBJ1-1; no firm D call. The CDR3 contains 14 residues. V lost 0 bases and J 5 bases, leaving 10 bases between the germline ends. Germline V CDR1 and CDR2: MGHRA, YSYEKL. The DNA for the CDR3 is TGCGCCAGCAGCCAAGACAGAGGGTGGACTGAAGCTTTCTTT. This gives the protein CASSQDRGWTEAFF.

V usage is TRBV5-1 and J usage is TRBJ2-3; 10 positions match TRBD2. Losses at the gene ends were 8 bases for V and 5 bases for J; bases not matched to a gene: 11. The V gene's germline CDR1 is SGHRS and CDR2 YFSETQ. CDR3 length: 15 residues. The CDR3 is CASVQLAGSVDTQYF. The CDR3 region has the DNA TGCGCCAGTGTCCAACTAGCGGGATCGGTAGATACGCAGTATTTT.

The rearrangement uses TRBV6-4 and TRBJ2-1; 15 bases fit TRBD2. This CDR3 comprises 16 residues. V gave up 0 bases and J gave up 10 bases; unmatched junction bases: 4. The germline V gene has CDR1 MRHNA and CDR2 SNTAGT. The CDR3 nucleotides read TGTGCCAGCAGTGACTCGGGACTAGCGGGGGGTGGGGAGCAGTTCTTC. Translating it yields CASSDSGLAGGGEQFF.

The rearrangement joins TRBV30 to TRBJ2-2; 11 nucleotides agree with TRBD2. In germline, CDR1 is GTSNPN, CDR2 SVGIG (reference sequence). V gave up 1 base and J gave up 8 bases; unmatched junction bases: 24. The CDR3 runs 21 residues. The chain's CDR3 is CAWSGDRLAGTSGFRGGELFF. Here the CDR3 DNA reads TGTGCCTGGAGTGGGGATCGCCTCGCCGGGACTAGCGGCTTTCGGGGTGGGGAGCTGTTTTTT.

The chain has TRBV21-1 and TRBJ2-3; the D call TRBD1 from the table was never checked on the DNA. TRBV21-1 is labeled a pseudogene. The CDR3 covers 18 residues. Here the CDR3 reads CASSKRFGQKLHTDTQYF. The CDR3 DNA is TGTGCCAGCAGCAAAAGGTTCGGACAGAAACTACACACAGATACGCAGTATTTT.

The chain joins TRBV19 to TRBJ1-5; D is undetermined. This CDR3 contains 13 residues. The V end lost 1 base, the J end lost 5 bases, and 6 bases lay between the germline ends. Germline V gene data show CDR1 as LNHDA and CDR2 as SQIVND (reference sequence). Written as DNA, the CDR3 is TGTGCCAGTAGTATAGTGGCGGATCAGCCCCAGCATTTT. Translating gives CASSIVADQPQHF.

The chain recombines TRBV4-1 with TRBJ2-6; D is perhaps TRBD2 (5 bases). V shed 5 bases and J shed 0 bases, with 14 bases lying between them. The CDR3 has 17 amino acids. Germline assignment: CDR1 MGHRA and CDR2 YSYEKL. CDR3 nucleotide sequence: TGCGCCAGCAGCGCAGGAGGAGGTTACTCTGGGGCCAACGTCCTGACTTTC. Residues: CASSAGGGYSGANVLTF.

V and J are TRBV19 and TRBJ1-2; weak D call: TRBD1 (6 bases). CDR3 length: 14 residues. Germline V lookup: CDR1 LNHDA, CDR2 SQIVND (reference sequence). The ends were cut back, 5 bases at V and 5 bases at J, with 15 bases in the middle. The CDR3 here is CASSLGQTIYGYTF. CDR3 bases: TGTGCCAGTAGTCTCGGACAGACAATATATGGCTACACCTTC.

The CDR3 DNA reads as TGTGCCAGCAGCCCTCGGGGCGGGATTAATGAAAAACTGTTTTTT. Translating it yields CASSPRGGINEKLFF. The V and J genes are TRBV7-2 and TRBJ1-4; maybe TRBD1 (5 bases). There are 15 residues in the CDR3. V lost 5 bases and J 4 bases, leaving 14 bases between the germline ends. CDR1 and CDR2 from the germline V gene are SGHTA and FQGNSA. Full variable domain (rest looked up from reference TRBV7-2 and TRBJ1-4): GAGVSQSPSNKVTEKGKDVELRCDPISGHTALYWYRQSLGQGLEFLIYFQGNSAPDKSGLPSDRFSAERTGGSVSTLTIQRTQQEDSAVYLCASSPRGGINEKLFFGSGTQLSVL.

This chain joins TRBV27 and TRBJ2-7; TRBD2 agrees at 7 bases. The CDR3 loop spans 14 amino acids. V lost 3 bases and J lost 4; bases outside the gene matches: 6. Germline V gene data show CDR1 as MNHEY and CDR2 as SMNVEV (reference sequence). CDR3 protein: CASSFGVGGYEQYF. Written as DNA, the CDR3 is TGTGCCAGCAGTTTCGGTGTGGGGGGGTACGAGCAGTACTTC.

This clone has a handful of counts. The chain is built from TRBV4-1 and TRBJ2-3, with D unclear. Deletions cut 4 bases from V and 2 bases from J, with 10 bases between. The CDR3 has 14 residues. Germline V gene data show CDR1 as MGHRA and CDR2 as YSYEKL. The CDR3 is CASSPPTDTDTQYF. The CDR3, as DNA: TGCGCCAGCAGCCCCCCGACTGACACAGATACGCAGTATTTT.

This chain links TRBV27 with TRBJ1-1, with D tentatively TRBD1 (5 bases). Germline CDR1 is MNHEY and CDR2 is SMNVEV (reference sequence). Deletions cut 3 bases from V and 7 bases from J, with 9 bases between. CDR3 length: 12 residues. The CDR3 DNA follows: TGTGCCAGCAGTTTGTGGGGGGGTGAAGCTTTCTTT. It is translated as CASSLWGGEAFF.

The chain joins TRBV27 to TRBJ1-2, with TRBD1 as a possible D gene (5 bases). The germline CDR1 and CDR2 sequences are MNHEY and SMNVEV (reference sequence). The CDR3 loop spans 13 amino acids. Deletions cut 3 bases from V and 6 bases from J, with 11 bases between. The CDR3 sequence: CASSFWGEDGYTF. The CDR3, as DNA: TGTGCCAGCAGTTTTTGGGGGGAGGATGGCTACACCTTC.

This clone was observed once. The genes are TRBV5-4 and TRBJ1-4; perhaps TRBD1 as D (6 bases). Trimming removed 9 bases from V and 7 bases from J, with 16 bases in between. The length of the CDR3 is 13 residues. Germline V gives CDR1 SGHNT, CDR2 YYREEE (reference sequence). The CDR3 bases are TGTGCCACTAGACAGGCTCCTAGTGAAAAACTGTTTTTT. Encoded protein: CATRQAPSEKLFF. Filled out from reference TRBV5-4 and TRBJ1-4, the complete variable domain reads ETGVTQSPTHLIKTRGQQVTLRCSSQSGHNTVSWYQQALGQGPQFIFQYYREEENGRGNFPPRFSGLQFPNYSSELNVNALELDDSALYLCATRQAPSEKLFFGSGTQLSVL.

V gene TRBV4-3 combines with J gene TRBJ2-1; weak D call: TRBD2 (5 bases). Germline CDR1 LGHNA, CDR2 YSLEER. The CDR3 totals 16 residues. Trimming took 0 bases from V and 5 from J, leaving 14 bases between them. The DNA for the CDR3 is TGCGCCAGCAGCCAAGACGAAACGGGATTGAACAATGAGCAGTTCTTC. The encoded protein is CASSQDETGLNNEQFF.